The 13 T cell receptor beta chains reported below all come from one sample, sequenced in a study of regulatory T cells in long-lasting Graves disease. Building of the TCR beta libraries involved iRepertoire HTBI primers and Arm-PCR of CDR3 regions. TCRdb called the multiplex PCR reads again in MiXCR, with one record for every CDR3 protein. The sample has 400,000 to 500,000 distinct CDR3 sequences, about 20% seen once. Time point defined: persistent/refractory GD, antithyroid drugs over 5 years with positive TRAb. The TCR library was made from RNA extracted from PBMCs. The source material was peripheral blood mononuclear cells (PBMCs), sampled when the disease was refractory, from a patient treated with antithyroid drugs. These receptors were obtained from a female donor with Graves disease.

This clonotype was seen a handful of times. The chain carries TRBV7-2 and TRBJ1-1; D possibly corresponds to TRBD1 (5 bases). Germline CDR1 reads SGHTA; CDR2 reads FQGNSA. The length of the CDR3 is 13 residues. Trimming stripped 3 bases from V and 6 bases from J, with 11 bases between. CDR3 protein: CASSLPGAAEAFF. The CDR3 coding sequence is TGTGCCAGCAGCTTGCCCGGGGCCGCTGAAGCTTTCTTT.

The chain employs TRBV15 and TRBJ1-1; a weak D match, TRBD1 (5 bases). The CDR3 has 13 amino acids. In germline, CDR1 is LNHNV, CDR2 YYDKDF (reference sequence). The V end lost 1 base, the J end lost 6 bases, and 9 bases lay between the germline ends. Here the CDR3 DNA reads TGTGCCACCAGCAGAGTCCAGGGCTCTGAAGCTTTCTTT. This encodes CATSRVQGSEAFF.

This clonotype was detected many times. This chain uses TRBV7-6 with TRBJ2-7, with D possibly matching TRBD2 (5 bases). The V and J ends lost 2 bases and 3 bases respectively, with 14 bases between them. From germline, CDR1 is SGHVS and CDR2 FNYEAQ. This CDR3 spans 15 amino acids. CDR3 region: CASSLTSGSGYEQYF. The DNA of the CDR3 is TGTGCCAGCAGCTTAACCAGCGGTAGTGGCTACGAGCAGTACTTC.

This clonotype was counted only a few times. The rearrangement joins TRBV7-9 to TRBJ2-5, with TRBD2 identical over 7 bases. The germline V gene has CDR1 SEHNR and CDR2 FQNEAQ (reference sequence). J gave up 2 bases and V 3 bases, and 9 bases lay outside the gene matches. The CDR3 length is 16 residues. The CDR3 spells CASSFRGPSGQETQYF. The CDR3 DNA is TGTGCCAGCAGCTTCCGTGGGCCTAGCGGACAAGAGACCCAGTACTTC.

The chain uses TRBV18 and TRBJ2-1, with D tentatively TRBD2 (5 bases). CDR1 is KGHSH and CDR2 is LQKENI in the germline V gene. This CDR3 spans 14 amino acids. The ends were cut back, 0 bases at V and 6 bases at J, with 9 bases in the middle. The CDR3 DNA reads TGTGCCAGCTCACCACCGAGCGGTCCCAATGAGCAGTTCTTC. Protein: CASSPPSGPNEQFF.

The chain recombines TRBV12-3 or TRBV12-4 with TRBJ2-5, with D possibly being TRBD1 or TRBD2 (5 bases each). V was pared by 6 bases and J by 3 bases, with 11 bases between. This CDR3 comprises 13 residues. DNA of the CDR3: TGTGCCAGCAGCCCGGGACCGAAAGAGACCCAGTACTTC. Its protein product is CASSPGPKETQYF.

This clonotype was observed many times. The chain uses TRBV11-3 and TRBJ2-2, with TRBD1 identical over 7 bases. The CDR3 length is 15 residues. Germline-derived CDR1 and CDR2 are SGHNT and YENEEA. Trimming took 5 bases from V and 4 from J; bases not matched to a gene: 7. CDR3 bases: TGTGCCAGCAGCCAAGGACAGGTTCCCACCGGGGAGCTGTTTTTT. Translation: CASSQGQVPTGELFF. The full variable domain, rest sourced from reference TRBV11-3 and TRBJ2-2, is EAGVVQSPRYKIIEKKQPVAFWCNPISGHNTLYWYLQNLGQGPELLIRYENEEAVDDSQLPKDRFSAERLKGVDSTLKIQPAELGDSAVYLCASSQGQVPTGELFFGEGSRLTVL.

In this sample, this clonotype turned up many times. This chain connects TRBV20-1 to TRBJ1-2, with D unresolved. The V end lost 0 bases, the J end lost 3 bases, and 14 bases lay between the germline ends. This CDR3 spans 15 amino acids. CDR1 is DFQATT and CDR2 is SNEGSKA in the germline V gene (reference sequence). The CDR3 DNA reads TGCAGTGCTAGAGATTTGGCCAGACCCTACTATGGCTACACCTTC. This translates into CSARDLARPYYGYTF.

For this clonotype: The germline gene is not matched at one end of the junction; a read error may be the cause. The chain combines TRBV5-1 with TRBJ1-1; D is uncertain. Germline V gene sequence: CDR1 SGHRS, CDR2 YFSETQ. CDR3 length: 17 residues. The CDR3 loop is CASSLGRLVVESLEAFF. DNA for the CDR3: TGCGCCAGCAGCTTGGGACGTTTGGTTGTTGAATCGTTGGAAGCCTTCTTT.

This clonotype was seen a handful of times. The chain joins TRBV19 to TRBJ2-1; tentatively, D is TRBD1 (6 bases). Trimming cost V 6 bases and J 0 bases, with 12 bases left between them. The CDR3 is 15 residues long. The germline CDR1 and CDR2 sequences are LNHDA and SQIVND (reference sequence). CDR3 in DNA: TGTGCCAGTAGACCGGGACACCGCTCCTACAATGAGCAGTTCTTC. It yields the protein CASRPGHRSYNEQFF.

The table lists this clonotype with a few counts. J is TRBJ1-4 and V is TRBV20-1, with 8 bases aligning to TRBD1. Per the germline V gene, CDR1 is DFQATT and CDR2 is SNEGSKA (reference sequence). The CDR3 totals 12 residues. Trimming took 5 bases from V and 7 from J; bases not matched to a gene: 3. For the CDR3, the DNA is TGCAGTGCTCGACAGGGGACTGAAAAACTGTTTTTT. This translates into CSARQGTEKLFF.

The CDR3 DNA sequence: TGTGCCAGCTCACTCCTTGATCAAGAGACCCAGTACTTC. It codes for CASSLLDQETQYF. The rearrangement links TRBV18 to TRBJ2-5; no clear D gene. The V gene's germline CDR1 is KGHSH and CDR2 LQKENI. The CDR3 loop spans 13 amino acids. V was cut by 4 bases and J by 2 bases, with 8 bases left in between.

As concerns this clonotype: A clone one base away is much larger, so this may be a read error. No conserved phenylalanine or tryptophan is present at the end of the CDR3, so a read error is the likely explanation. The chain joins TRBV6-1 to TRBJ2-7, with D perhaps TRBD1 (6 bases). The germline V gene has CDR1 MNHNS and CDR2 SASEGT. V was shortened by 6 bases and J by 5 bases, with 11 bases between the two germline ends. The CDR3 contains 12 residues. The CDR3 bases are TGTGCCAGCAGCCCGGACAGAAACGAGCAGTACCTC. Amino acid sequence: CASSPDRNEQYL.